What follows are 30 T cell receptor beta chains derived from one specimen sequenced in a study of T cells in Graves' hyperthyroidism and ophthalmopathy. Amplification of TCR beta CDR3 regions was performed using RNA transcripts as template. HTBI primers were used for first-round RT-PCR of the TCR CDR3. MiXCR was run by TCRdb on the multiplex PCR reads, yielding one entry per CDR3 protein. Found here are around 350,000 distinct CDR3 sequences, about a sixth of them singletons; the top ten hold almost 35%. Sequencing used blood. These receptors were obtained from a woman aged 30 to 39 with Graves' hyperthyroidism that later progressed to Graves' ophthalmopathy.

This clonotype came up many times. The J gene is TRBJ2-7, the V gene TRBV27, with 7 positions matching TRBD2. CDR1 and CDR2 (germline): MNHEY, SMNVEV (reference sequence). This CDR3 comprises 14 residues. Trimming at V came to 5 bases and at J to 2 bases, leaving 6 bases not matched to a gene. The CDR3 is CASSTRDYPYEQYF. CDR3 coding DNA: TGTGCCAGCAGTACCCGGGACTACCCCTACGAGCAGTACTTC.

This clonotype came up many times. The genes are TRBV6-1 and TRBJ1-1; no clear D gene. This CDR3 comprises 13 residues. Germline assignment: CDR1 MNHNS and CDR2 SASEGT. Between the trimmed V and J ends, which lost 3 bases and 7 bases, there was a span of 12 bases. CDR3 sequence (DNA): TGTGCCAGCAGTGAGTCTCCCACCTATGAAGCTTTCTTT. This codes for CASSESPTYEAFF.

This clonotype came up a few times. The CDR3 nucleotides are TGTGCCTGGAGTCCCGGGACAGGGTACGAGCAGTACTTC. This gives the protein CAWSPGTGYEQYF. The V and J genes are TRBV30 and TRBJ2-7; TRBD1 agrees at 9 bases. The CDR3 is 13 residues long. V trimming: 2 bases; J trimming: 4 bases; junction bases outside the gene matches: 3. Germline V lookup: CDR1 GTSNPN, CDR2 SVGIG (reference sequence).

The rearrangement joins TRBV11-2 to TRBJ2-3; 8 positions match TRBD2. The germline V gene encodes CDR1 SGHAT and CDR2 FQNNGV. J gave up 5 bases and V 5 bases, and 12 bases lay outside the gene matches. This CDR3 contains 16 residues. The CDR3 DNA reads TGTGCCAGCAGCCTACTGTTCAGCGGGAGTATAGATACGCAGTATTTT. Protein product: CASSLLFSGSIDTQYF. Using reference TRBV11-2 and TRBJ2-3 for the parts outside the CDR3, the full variable domain is EAGVAQSPRYKIIEKRQSVAFWCNPISGHATLYWYQQILGQGPKLLIQFQNNGVVDDSQLPKDRFSAERLKGVDSTLKIQPAKLEDSAVYLCASSLLFSGSIDTQYFGPGTRLTVL.

There are many counts of this clonotype. V usage is TRBV5-5 and J usage is TRBJ2-4; D perhaps matches TRBD1 (5 bases). From germline, CDR1 is SGHKS and CDR2 YYEKEE (reference sequence). The CDR3 spans 13 residues. The ends were cut back, 4 bases at V and 5 bases at J, with 10 bases in the middle. CDR3 residues: CASSRTTENIQYF. The CDR3 region has the DNA TGTGCCAGCAGCAGAACGACAGAAAACATTCAGTACTTC.

This clonotype was observed at least ten times. The gene calls are TRBV5-5 and TRBJ2-2; D assignment may be TRBD1 or TRBD2 (6 bases each). The V end was cut by 2 bases, the J end by 4 bases, with 15 bases between. Per the germline V gene, CDR1 is SGHKS and CDR2 is YYEKEE (reference sequence). The CDR3 is 16 residues long. CDR3 in DNA: TGTGCCAGCAGCTTCCAAGGGGGGCCGAGCACCGGGGAGCTGTTTTTT. Protein product: CASSFQGGPSTGELFF.

This clonotype occurred a few times. The chain joins TRBV29-1 to TRBJ1-4, with a tentative D call TRBD1 (6 bases). Trimming pared 7 bases from V and 6 bases from J, leaving 15 bases between. This CDR3 has 13 residues. The germline V gene encodes CDR1 SQVTM and CDR2 ANQGSEA. CDR3 residues: CSANRANDEKLFF. The CDR3 region has the DNA TGCAGCGCTAACAGGGCAAATGATGAAAAACTGTTTTTT.

This clonotype showed up many times. The chain employs TRBV12-3 or TRBV12-4 and TRBJ2-1, with TRBD1 matching 7 bases. Trimming took 6 bases from V and 0 from J; bases not matched to a gene: 8. The CDR3 consists of 16 residues. CDR3 in amino acids: CASRRTRGSSYNEQFF. In DNA form, the CDR3 reads TGTGCCAGCAGACGTACCAGGGGGAGCTCCTACAATGAGCAGTTCTTC.

At least ten counts were recorded for this clonotype. For the CDR3, the DNA is TGTGCCAGCAGTTCTACCGGACTAGCGAGAAACGAGCAGTACTTC. This codes for CASSSTGLARNEQYF. The V and J genes are TRBV28 and TRBJ2-7; 9 nucleotides match TRBD2. The germline CDR1 and CDR2 sequences are MDHEN and SYDVKM. CDR3 size: 15 residues. V lost 4 bases to trimming and J lost 5 bases; unmatched junction nucleotides: 9.

This clonotype was seen repeatedly, ten times or more. CDR3 residues: CASSLPGQGLLEQYF. For the CDR3, the DNA is TGTGCCAGCAGTCTACCGGGACAGGGACTTCTTGAGCAGTACTTC. The chain joins TRBV12-3 or TRBV12-4 to TRBJ2-7; TRBD1 agrees at 9 bases. The CDR3 runs 15 residues. The trim removed 5 bases at V and 7 bases at J, leaving 12 bases unmatched.

This clonotype came up many times. The chain combines TRBV6-1 with TRBJ1-1; 8 positions agree with TRBD1. This CDR3 has 15 amino acids. Unmatched junction bases numbered 8, after V lost 6 bases and J lost 2 bases. Germline lookup yields CDR1 MNHNS and CDR2 SASEGT. Here the CDR3 reads CASSVKQGGNTEAFF. The CDR3, as DNA: TGTGCCAGCAGCGTGAAACAGGGGGGAAACACTGAAGCTTTCTTT.

This clonotype was picked up many times. The V gene is TRBV7-2, the J gene TRBJ2-2; D gene ambiguous. This CDR3 has 14 residues. Germline V gene lookup returns CDR1 SGHTA and CDR2 FQGNSA. Trimming removed 1 base at V and 2 bases at J, with 5 bases between. The CDR3 nucleotides are TGTGCCAGCAGCTTAGGGGTCAACACCGGGGAGCTGTTTTTT. This translates into CASSLGVNTGELFF.

This clonotype has just a few counts. The J gene is TRBJ2-1, the V gene TRBV15, with D unresolved. The CDR3 spans 18 residues. The germline V gene encodes CDR1 LNHNV and CDR2 YYDKDF (reference sequence). Trimming removed 1 base from V and 5 bases from J, with 21 bases in between. CDR3 amino acids: CATSRGHPSTGYDNEQFF. DNA for the CDR3: TGTGCCACCAGCAGAGGCCACCCCTCCACGGGTTACGACAATGAGCAGTTCTTC.

This clonotype was counted ten times or more. J is TRBJ1-4 and V is TRBV12-3 or TRBV12-4; D possibly corresponds to TRBD1 (6 bases). V gave up 5 bases and J gave up 6 bases, with 16 bases separating them. This CDR3 is built from 15 residues. The CDR3 loop is CASSPGSHRDEKLFF. Written as DNA, the CDR3 is TGTGCCAGCAGTCCGGGATCGCACAGGGATGAAAAACTGTTTTTT.

This clonotype was detected a few times. A clone one base away is much larger, so this may be a read error. The chain has TRBV9 and TRBJ2-5, with a weak D call TRBD1 (5 bases). Germline lookup yields CDR1 SGDLS and CDR2 YYNGEE. The CDR3 runs to 14 residues. CDR3 DNA sequence: TGTGCCAGCATCGTAGCCCCAGGGCAAGAGACCCAGTACTTC. The encoded protein is CASIVAPGQETQYF.

This clonotype was seen at least ten times. CDR3 coding DNA: TGTGCCAGTACGGGCCGAAGCTACGAGCAGTACTTC. This gives the protein CASTGRSYEQYF. The rearrangement links TRBV25-1 to TRBJ2-7; D gene unclear. CDR1 MGHDK and CDR2 SYGVNS come from the germline V gene. Trimming removed 9 bases at V and 3 bases at J, with 12 bases between. The CDR3 extends over 12 amino acids.

The chain links TRBV5-1 to TRBJ2-5; tentatively, D is TRBD1 (5 bases). V lost 3 bases and J lost 6, with 12 bases in between. The V gene's germline CDR1 is SGHRS and CDR2 YFSETQ. The CDR3 has 13 residues. The CDR3 sequence is CASSYGARQTQYF. CDR3 in DNA: TGCGCCAGCAGCTATGGGGCGAGACAGACCCAGTACTTC.

This clonotype has just a few counts. Since a much larger clone is just one base distant, this may be a read error. The gene calls are TRBV10-3 and TRBJ1-5, with 8 bases matching TRBD1. The germline V gene has CDR1 ENHRY and CDR2 SYGVKD. The CDR3 runs 15 residues. V was pared by 10 bases and J by 1 base, with 9 bases of the junction left unmatched. CDR3 region: CATKDRVESNQPQHF. In DNA, the CDR3 is TGTGCCACCAAGGACAGGGTAGAGAGCAATCAGCCCCAGCATTTT.

The chain combines TRBV7-9 with TRBJ2-5; 8 bases align to TRBD1. The CDR3 consists of 15 residues. Germline V CDR1 and CDR2: SEHNR, FQNEAQ (reference sequence). V dropped 5 bases and J dropped 5; count of bases not matched to a gene: 10. The CDR3 coding sequence is TGTGCCAGCAGCCACACAGGACAGGGAGGCGAGACCCAGTACTTC. It yields the protein CASSHTGQGGETQYF.

There are many counts of this clonotype. The chain links TRBV5-1 to TRBJ1-6; a possible D gene is TRBD1 (5 bases). Deletions cut 0 bases from V and 0 bases from J, with 10 bases between. Germline-derived CDR1 and CDR2 are SGHRS and YFSETQ. This CDR3 is built from 17 residues. CDR3 nucleotides: TGCGCCAGCAGCTTGGGGGACTCGAGCTCCTATAATTCACCCCTCCACTTT. Its translation is CASSLGDSSSYNSPLHF. The complete variable domain, with remaining parts taken from reference TRBV5-1 and TRBJ1-6, reads KAGVTQTPRYLIKTRGQQVTLSCSPISGHRSVSWYQQTPGQGLQFLFEYFSETQRNKGNFPGRFSGRQFSNSRSEMNVSTLELGDSALYLCASSLGDSSSYNSPLHFGNGTRLTVT.

This clonotype appeared many times. The chain employs TRBV5-5 and TRBJ1-1; a possible D gene is TRBD1 (5 bases). The V gene lost 0 bases and the J gene lost 0 bases, with 9 bases spanning the gap. This CDR3 has 15 residues. Germline V lookup: CDR1 SGHKS, CDR2 YYEKEE (reference sequence). The CDR3 DNA is TGTGCCAGCAGCTTGGCAAGGGGCCTGAACACTGAAGCTTTCTTT. Its protein product is CASSLARGLNTEAFF.

This clonotype was counted many times. The V gene is TRBV30, the J gene TRBJ1-4, with TRBD1 as a possible D gene (6 bases). This CDR3 has 13 amino acids. Germline CDR1 and CDR2: GTSNPN and SVGIG (reference sequence). Trimming took 2 bases from V and 8 from J, leaving 12 bases between them. CDR3 nucleotide sequence: TGTGCCTGGAGTCGGCAGGGGCAGGAAAAACTGTTTTTT. This translates into CAWSRQGQEKLFF.

This clonotype was counted at least ten times. The chain joins TRBV11-3 to TRBJ2-7; D not certain. CDR3 length equals 12 residues. The V end lost 1 base, the J end lost 6 bases, and 7 bases lay between the germline ends. Germline V gene lookup returns CDR1 SGHNT and CDR2 YENEEA. CDR3 protein: CASSLASSEQYF. The CDR3 coding sequence is TGTGCCAGCAGCTTAGCTTCAAGCGAGCAGTACTTC.

This clonotype has a count of ten or more. The genes are TRBV14 and TRBJ2-1; TRBD2 agrees at 8 bases. This CDR3 region has 15 residues. Germline CDR1 is SGHDN and CDR2 is FVKESK. The V gene end was trimmed by 2 bases and the J gene end by 4 bases; junction bases not matched to a gene: 4. In DNA, the CDR3 is TGTGCCAGCAGCCAAATCGCGGGGGGATACAATGAGCAGTTCTTC. It yields the protein CASSQIAGGYNEQFF.

The chain employs TRBV28 and TRBJ2-5, with D tentatively TRBD2 (5 bases). Germline-derived CDR1 and CDR2 are MDHEN and SYDVKM. This CDR3 spans 17 amino acids. The V and J ends lost 4 bases and 2 bases respectively, with 20 bases between them. This chain's CDR3 is CASSSYTSIAQQETQYF. The CDR3 bases are TGTGCCAGCAGTTCCTACACCTCCATAGCGCAACAAGAGACCCAGTACTTC.

The sample holds many counts of this clonotype. The rearrangement uses TRBV3-1 and TRBJ2-7, with D hard to call. Germline values: CDR1 LGHDT, CDR2 YNNKEL (reference sequence). This CDR3 region has 14 residues. The V end lost 1 base, the J end lost 7 bases, and 14 bases lay between the germline ends. CDR3 bases: TGTGCCAGCAGCCAAGGCACCAACGATCGAGAGCAGTACTTC. This translates into CASSQGTNDREQYF.

This clonotype showed up just a few times. This rearrangement joins TRBV7-9 to TRBJ1-4; D is possibly TRBD1 (5 bases). Germline V gene sequence: CDR1 SEHNR, CDR2 FQNEAQ (reference sequence). The CDR3 runs to 15 residues. The germline V and J ends were trimmed by 0 bases and 6 bases, with 11 bases remaining between them. The CDR3 nucleotides are TGTGCCAGCAGCTTAGCAGGGGAAACGGATGAAAAACTGTTTTTT. It encodes CASSLAGETDEKLFF.

This clonotype was counted between two and nine times. The chain employs TRBV24-1 and TRBJ1-2; D remains ambiguous. V was cut by 4 bases and J by 3 bases, with 11 bases left in between. The CDR3 covers 14 residues. CDR1 is KGHDR, CDR2 SFDVKD, per germline. CDR3 nucleotide sequence: TGTGCCACCAGTGACCCAGACGGGGACTATGGCTACACCTTC. Amino acids: CATSDPDGDYGYTF.

As concerns this clonotype: A much larger clone lies one base from this, so it may be a read error. This chain joins TRBV9 and TRBJ1-5; no reliable D call. V lost 2 bases and J lost 8, with 11 bases in between. CDR1 is SGDLS and CDR2 is YYNGEE in the germline V gene. This CDR3 comprises 13 residues. CDR3 nucleotides: TGTGCCAGCAGCGTCGGGGTTTCGGAGCCCCAGCATTTT. It is translated as CASSVGVSEPQHF.

This clonotype has at least ten counts. The chain uses TRBV29-1 and TRBJ1-2; D not resolved. Germline V CDR1 and CDR2: SQVTM, ANQGSEA. CDR3 length: 13 amino acids. V lost 5 bases to trimming and J lost 1 base, with 11 bases between them. The CDR3 here is CSVKQKDNYGYTF. The CDR3 DNA is TGCAGCGTTAAACAGAAGGATAACTATGGCTACACCTTC. Supplemented by reference TRBV29-1 and TRBJ1-2, the full variable domain reads SAVISQKPSRDICQRGTSLTIQCQVDSQVTMMFWYRQQPGQSLTLIATANQGSEATYESGFVIDKFPISRPNLTFSTLTVSNMSPEDSSIYLCSVKQKDNYGYTFGSGTRLTVV.